The rows below give T cell receptor beta chains drawn from one sample of a study of identical twins. In TCRdb, the 5' RACE reads were re-called with MiXCR into one record per CDR3 protein. This table holds around 480,000 distinct CDR3 sequences, roughly an eighth found once. These data are also associated with another study on yellow fever vaccine responses in identical twins.

The sequencing sample was made of CD4+ T cells sorted from blood. These receptors all stem from a woman aged 18 to 35 in good health. Both conserved end residues are part of each CDR3. A D gene is named only where the DNA matches it firmly.

V gene: TRBV4-1
J gene: TRBJ2-2
D gene: NA
CDR3 protein: CASSQELTGRPTGELFF

V gene: TRBV21-1
J gene: TRBJ2-3
D gene: NA
CDR3 protein: CATPQGTRTDTQYF

V gene: TRBV7-2
J gene: TRBJ2-5
D gene: NA
CDR3 protein: CASSLKGEQTQYF

V gene: TRBV7-6
J gene: TRBJ2-1
D gene: NA
CDR3 protein: CASSRATGALRVYNEQFF

V gene: TRBV27
J gene: TRBJ1-4
D gene: TRBD1
CDR3 protein: CATSTRTGDGKLFF

V gene: TRBV20-1
J gene: TRBJ1-1
D gene: NA
CDR3 protein: CSARDRGRNTEAFF

V gene: TRBV28
J gene: TRBJ1-2
D gene: NA
CDR3 protein: CATLPGTNFNYGYTF

V gene: TRBV20-1
J gene: TRBJ2-3
D gene: TRBD2
CDR3 protein: CSARTLAGGTSTDTQYF

V gene: TRBV29-1
J gene: TRBJ2-5
D gene: NA
CDR3 protein: CSVERGINQETQYF

V gene: TRBV6-1
J gene: TRBJ2-7
D gene: TRBD1
CDR3 protein: CASSEADRLSYEQYF

V gene: TRBV18
J gene: TRBJ2-1
D gene: NA
CDR3 protein: CASSPLSVDNEQFF

V gene: TRBV20-1
J gene: TRBJ2-1
D gene: TRBD2
CDR3 protein: CSARTLAISYNEQFF

V gene: TRBV28
J gene: TRBJ2-1
D gene: NA
CDR3 protein: CASRTSGVSSQFF

V gene: TRBV2
J gene: TRBJ2-3
D gene: NA
CDR3 protein: CASSDVARSTDTQYF

V gene: TRBV7-8
J gene: TRBJ2-5
D gene: TRBD2
CDR3 protein: CASSTSQRERETQYF

V gene: TRBV12-3/TRBV12-4
J gene: TRBJ1-6
D gene: NA
CDR3 protein: CASSFEWSSPLHF

V gene: TRBV19
J gene: TRBJ1-5
D gene: TRBD1
CDR3 protein: CASTKQGPNQPQHF

V gene: TRBV12-3/TRBV12-4
J gene: TRBJ2-1
D gene: NA
CDR3 protein: CASSLGSEYNEQFF

V gene: TRBV7-2
J gene: TRBJ2-5
D gene: TRBD2
CDR3 protein: CASSLALQERLAGQETQYF

V gene: TRBV28
J gene: TRBJ2-7
D gene: NA
CDR3 protein: CASSLPLTSLAGYEQYF

V gene: TRBV19
J gene: TRBJ1-2
D gene: NA
CDR3 protein: CASSISDGDYGYTF

V gene: TRBV7-9
J gene: TRBJ2-3
D gene: TRBD2
CDR3 protein: CATRSSPSGRLDTQYF

V gene: TRBV21-1
J gene: TRBJ2-7
D gene: NA
CDR3 protein: CASSSPGQGLPSYEQYF

V gene: TRBV11-2
J gene: TRBJ2-1
D gene: NA
CDR3 protein: CASSILGALYNEQFF

V gene: TRBV3-1
J gene: TRBJ2-2
D gene: TRBD1
CDR3 protein: CASSRRTGGHTGELFF

V gene: TRBV6-1
J gene: TRBJ2-5
D gene: TRBD2
CDR3 protein: CASSRPTSGETQYF

V gene: TRBV5-6
J gene: TRBJ2-7
D gene: TRBD2
CDR3 protein: CASSYTRRGTSGSSYEQYF

V gene: TRBV24-1
J gene: TRBJ2-7
D gene: NA
CDR3 protein: CATSDSSRSSYEQYF

V gene: TRBV7-8
J gene: TRBJ2-5
D gene: TRBD2
CDR3 protein: CASSSTVAGGPGTQYF

V gene: TRBV6-2/TRBV6-3
J gene: TRBJ2-2
D gene: NA
CDR3 protein: CASKNRAGELFF

V gene: TRBV5-1
J gene: TRBJ2-3
D gene: NA
CDR3 protein: CASSLSPGPAKDTQYF

V gene: TRBV6-1
J gene: TRBJ2-3
D gene: NA
CDR3 protein: CASLITRPSTDTQYF

V gene: TRBV20-1
J gene: TRBJ2-7
D gene: NA
CDR3 protein: CSASRQTASYEQYF

V gene: TRBV20-1
J gene: TRBJ2-3
D gene: TRBD1
CDR3 protein: CSARGQGKAVPSTDTQYF

V gene: TRBV6-5
J gene: TRBJ2-1
D gene: NA
CDR3 protein: CASSYIQNNEQFF

V gene: TRBV6-1
J gene: TRBJ1-1
D gene: TRBD1
CDR3 protein: CASGLVTGANTEAFF

V gene: TRBV20-1
J gene: TRBJ2-2
D gene: TRBD1
CDR3 protein: CSAGGQGRDTGELFF

V gene: TRBV10-3
J gene: TRBJ2-2
D gene: NA
CDR3 protein: CATRETNTGELFF

V gene: TRBV20-1
J gene: TRBJ2-7
D gene: NA
CDR3 protein: CRQKQWTTYEQYF

V gene: TRBV6-5
J gene: TRBJ1-6
D gene: NA
CDR3 protein: CASSYKQGESPLHF

V gene: TRBV9
J gene: TRBJ2-1
D gene: TRBD2
CDR3 protein: CASSVGPLLAGGSLNPEQFF

V gene: TRBV29-1
J gene: TRBJ2-3
D gene: TRBD2
CDR3 protein: CSVEASGRGDTQYF

V gene: TRBV5-6
J gene: TRBJ2-7
D gene: TRBD2
CDR3 protein: CASSLWASGRYEQYF

V gene: TRBV7-7
J gene: TRBJ2-1
D gene: NA
CDR3 protein: CASSLSRTASYNEQFF

V gene: TRBV24-1
J gene: TRBJ1-1
D gene: NA
CDR3 protein: CATSDPGSGGEAFF

V gene: TRBV4-1
J gene: TRBJ2-5
D gene: TRBD2
CDR3 protein: CASSTGGSSETQYF

V gene: TRBV20-1
J gene: TRBJ2-5
D gene: NA
CDR3 protein: CSALKETQYF

V gene: TRBV29-1
J gene: TRBJ2-1
D gene: TRBD1
CDR3 protein: CSVEGGTGRFNEQFF

V gene: TRBV10-2
J gene: TRBJ2-3
D gene: NA
CDR3 protein: CASSGSSDTQYF

V gene: TRBV4-3
J gene: TRBJ2-1
D gene: NA
CDR3 protein: CASSQEALSYNEQFF

V gene: TRBV9
J gene: TRBJ2-7
D gene: NA
CDR3 protein: CASSVNPDSYEQYF

V gene: TRBV6-4
J gene: TRBJ2-3
D gene: NA
CDR3 protein: CASGPGPPSDTQYF

V gene: TRBV29-1
J gene: TRBJ1-2
D gene: TRBD1
CDR3 protein: CSVWTGIGYTF

V gene: TRBV20-1
J gene: TRBJ1-6
D gene: NA
CDR3 protein: CSARAPVGLNSPLHF

V gene: TRBV10-3
J gene: TRBJ1-5
D gene: NA
CDR3 protein: CAITPGNQPQHF

V gene: TRBV28
J gene: TRBJ2-7
D gene: NA
CDR3 protein: CASRPNLGQRSYEQYF

V gene: TRBV7-9
J gene: TRBJ2-7
D gene: NA
CDR3 protein: CASSLAFNSNEQYF

V gene: TRBV7-2
J gene: TRBJ2-5
D gene: NA
CDR3 protein: CASSLDGRLEETQYF

V gene: TRBV6-1
J gene: TRBJ2-2
D gene: NA
CDR3 protein: CASSTSGTGELFF

V gene: TRBV15
J gene: TRBJ1-2
D gene: NA
CDR3 protein: CATSRDLGEGYTF